This entry lists 29 T cell receptor beta chains sequenced from one sample in a study of shared clonotypes between healthy human individuals. The protocol was immunoSEQ multiplex PCR, while the TCRdb copy is restricted to in-frame clones and leaves out a portion. The sample records 2 million or so clones, approximately 94% being singletons. Positive CCR7 selection of CD45RO-negative cells yielded the naive CD8 cells, and terminally differentiated effector memory CD45RA+ cells were excluded. Sequencing was carried out using naive CD8+ T cells sorted from blood. These receptors were obtained from a man in his late teens or twenties in good health.

This chain joins TRBV15 and TRBJ2-3; D gene ambiguous. This CDR3 has 16 residues. V dropped 0 bases and J dropped 2 bases, with 12 bases sitting between them. CDR1 is LNHNV and CDR2 is YYDKDF in the germline V gene (reference sequence). CDR3 coding DNA: TGTGCCACCAGCAGAGACAAGTTGTCTATCACAGATACGCAGTATTTT. Protein product: CATSRDKLSITDTQYF.

The V and J genes are TRBV12-5 and TRBJ1-1; TRBD1 might be the D (5 bases). From germline, CDR1 is LGHNT and CDR2 FRNRAP. The CDR3 has 15 residues. Between the trimmed V and J ends, which lost 5 bases and 5 bases, there was a span of 18 bases. CDR3 loop: CASGHSGVGVTEAFF. The CDR3 DNA is TGTGCTAGTGGTCATTCGGGGGTCGGGGTGACTGAAGCTTTCTTT.

The chain uses TRBV29-1 and TRBJ2-1, with TRBD1 as a possible D gene (6 bases). V was trimmed by 4 bases and J by 2 bases, leaving 15 bases between them. Germline assignment: CDR1 SQVTM and CDR2 ANQGSEA. This CDR3 has 15 amino acids. CDR3 region: CSVVSRDNTYNEQFF. As DNA, the CDR3 is TGCAGCGTTGTATCCCGGGACAACACCTACAATGAGCAGTTCTTC.

The rearrangement uses TRBV6-5 and TRBJ1-4; TRBD1 is a possible D gene (6 bases). Germline V gene sequence: CDR1 MNHEY, CDR2 SVGAGI. Between the trimmed V and J ends, which lost 4 bases and 8 bases, there was a span of 20 bases. There are 16 residues in the CDR3. The CDR3 DNA reads as TGTGCCAGCAGTTTGAGTCAACAGGGCGAAGACGAAAAACTGTTTTTT. Its translation: CASSLSQQGEDEKLFF.

In DNA, the CDR3 is TGCGCCAGCAGCCCCGGCCGGGTAGGCTATGGCTACACCTTC. Residues: CASSPGRVGYGYTF. This chain links TRBV4-3 with TRBJ1-2; D is uncertain. The CDR3 sequence is 14 residues long. Germline V gene lookup returns CDR1 LGHNA and CDR2 YSLEER. Trimming took 4 bases from V and 4 from J, leaving 13 bases between them.

The chain is built from TRBV27 and TRBJ1-2; D remains unclear. In germline, CDR1 is MNHEY, CDR2 SMNVEV (reference sequence). The CDR3 is made up of 15 amino acids. Deletions cut 5 bases from V and 4 bases from J, with 17 bases between. The CDR3 DNA reads TGTGCCAGCAGTCCACTCCCGTCCCTGTCCTATGGCTACACCTTC. It codes for CASSPLPSLSYGYTF.

The V and J genes are TRBV7-2 and TRBJ2-7; D gene ambiguous. Germline V CDR1 and CDR2: SGHTA, FQGNSA. The CDR3 runs 13 residues. Trimming removed 3 bases from V and 6 bases from J, with 12 bases in between. The CDR3 loop is CASSLGFYAEQYF. CDR3 coding DNA: TGTGCCAGCAGCTTGGGGTTCTACGCCGAGCAGTACTTC. Full variable domain (missing parts from reference TRBV7-2 and TRBJ2-7): GAGVSQSPSNKVTEKGKDVELRCDPISGHTALYWYRQSLGQGLEFLIYFQGNSAPDKSGLPSDRFSAERTGGSVSTLTIQRTQQEDSAVYLCASSLGFYAEQYFGPGTRLTVT.

V and J are TRBV27 and TRBJ1-5, with no clear D. Germline CDR1 and CDR2: MNHEY and SMNVEV (reference sequence). The CDR3 loop spans 15 amino acids. V dropped 6 bases and J dropped 0 bases, with 12 bases sitting between them. CDR3 bases: TGTGCCAGCAGCTTAAACGGGGATAGCAATCAGCCCCAGCATTTT. It yields the protein CASSLNGDSNQPQHF.

The chain uses TRBV27 and TRBJ2-7, with TRBD1 as a possible D gene (5 bases). Trimming removed 3 bases from V and 5 bases from J, with 14 bases in between. Germline lookup yields CDR1 MNHEY and CDR2 SMNVEV (reference sequence). The CDR3 extends over 14 amino acids. The CDR3 nucleotides read TGTGCCAGCAGTTTGAGGCAGGGTACGAACGAGCAGTACTTC. It translates to CASSLRQGTNEQYF.

The chain carries TRBV5-4 and TRBJ2-1, with D maybe TRBD1 (5 bases). Germline loops: CDR1 SGHNT, CDR2 YYREEE (reference sequence). V shed 4 bases and J shed 0 bases, with 14 bases lying between them. The CDR3 loop spans 16 amino acids. CDR3: CASSPGWGSSYNEQFF. The CDR3 DNA follows: TGTGCCAGCAGCCCAGGGTGGGGCAGCTCCTACAATGAGCAGTTCTTC.

This chain joins TRBV4-3 and TRBJ1-2; weak D call: TRBD1 (6 bases). Trimming pared 4 bases from V and 0 bases from J, leaving 15 bases between. From germline, CDR1 is LGHNA and CDR2 YSLEER. CDR3 length equals 16 residues. In DNA form, the CDR3 reads TGCGCCAGCAGCCCCCGCCGGACAGCATCTAACTATGGCTACACCTTC. This gives the protein CASSPRRTASNYGYTF.

The chain couples TRBV2 to TRBJ2-5; TRBD1 or TRBD2 may be the D gene (5 bases each). This CDR3 is 15 amino acids long. Germline lookup yields CDR1 SNHLY and CDR2 FYNNEI. Trimming left V 4 bases short and J 5 bases short, with 17 bases between. CDR3 bases: TGTGCCAGCAGTGGACGTGGTGCAGGGACGGAGACCCAGTACTTC. As protein: CASSGRGAGTETQYF. The full variable domain, in which reference TRBV2 and TRBJ2-5 provide the parts outside the CDR3, is EPEVTQTPSHQVTQMGQEVILRCVPISNHLYFYWYRQILGQKVEFLVSFYNNEISEKSEIFDDQFSVERPDGSNFTLKIRSTKLEDSAMYFCASSGRGAGTETQYFGPGTRLLVL.

Notes on this clone: The sample contains more than one DNA sequence encoding this CDR3. V gene TRBV6-5 combines with J gene TRBJ1-3, with D uncertain. With 3 bases removed from V and 7 bases from J, the gap between germline ends came to 4 bases. Germline CDR1 is MNHEY and CDR2 is SVGAGI. This CDR3 is built from 11 residues. The CDR3 region is CASSYGNTIYF. The CDR3 DNA reads TGTGCCAGCAGTTATGGTAACACCATATATTTT.

This clone was recorded a few times. This sample also contains other DNA sequences that code for the same CDR3. This chain joins TRBV27 and TRBJ2-7; D remains ambiguous. From germline, CDR1 is MNHEY and CDR2 SMNVEV (reference sequence). The CDR3 is made up of 13 amino acids. Between the trimmed V and J ends, which lost 0 bases and 0 bases, there was a span of 3 bases. The CDR3 nucleotides are TGTGCCAGCAGTTTATCCCTCTCCTACGAGCAGTACTTC. Amino acid sequence: CASSLSLSYEQYF.

The gene calls are TRBV2 and TRBJ2-3; 14 bases fit TRBD2. CDR3 length: 20 residues. The trim removed 0 bases at V and 0 bases at J, leaving 8 bases unmatched. Germline CDR1 and CDR2: SNHLY and FYNNEI. Here the CDR3 reads CASSEAEGLAGVGSTDTQYF. The DNA for the CDR3 is TGTGCCAGCAGTGAAGCGGAGGGACTAGCGGGAGTGGGTAGCACAGATACGCAGTATTTT.

The genes are TRBV6-5 and TRBJ1-4, with 7 bases lining up with TRBD1. After removal of 2 bases from V and 8 bases from J, the junction contained 11 bases not matched to a gene. The CDR3 runs 16 residues. Germline-derived CDR1 and CDR2 are MNHEY and SVGAGI. CDR3 sequence (DNA): TGTGCCAGCAGTTACGCTCAGGGGGAAGGGAAGGAAAAACTGTTTTTT. Translated: CASSYAQGEGKEKLFF.

The table lists this clone with a count of one. J is TRBJ2-7 and V is TRBV4-1; possibly TRBD1 for D (6 bases). The CDR3 has 13 residues. With 5 bases removed from V and 4 bases from J, the gap between germline ends came to 12 bases. The V gene's germline CDR1 is MGHRA and CDR2 YSYEKL. The CDR3 bases are TGCGCCAGCAGCTTTACGGACAGTTACGAGCAGTACTTC. Translation gives CASSFTDSYEQYF.

The chain joins TRBV6-5 to TRBJ2-4; tentatively, D is TRBD1 (6 bases). Trimming shortened V by 2 bases and J by 1 base, and 12 bases separated the two germline ends. Germline V gene lookup returns CDR1 MNHEY and CDR2 SVGAGI. This CDR3 is 16 amino acids long. CDR3 sequence reads: CASSYEAGVAKNIQYF. As DNA, the CDR3 is TGTGCCAGCAGTTACGAGGCAGGGGTGGCCAAAAACATTCAGTACTTC.

The genes are TRBV10-1 and TRBJ2-1; the match to TRBD2 covers 9 bases. Germline CDR1 and CDR2: WNHNN and SYGVQD (reference sequence). The CDR3 consists of 19 residues. Losses at the gene ends were 6 bases for V and 2 bases for J; bases not matched to a gene: 17. CDR3 sequence (DNA): TGCGCCAGCAGCCGAACAGGGGCGGGAGGGGGTTCTCCCTACAATGAGCAGTTCTTC. It encodes CASSRTGAGGGSPYNEQFF.

The chain is built from TRBV29-1 and TRBJ2-7; a weak D match, TRBD2 (6 bases). This CDR3 has 12 amino acids. Deletions cut 3 bases from V and 7 bases from J, with 13 bases between. Germline CDR1 SQVTM, CDR2 ANQGSEA. The CDR3 nucleotides are TGCAGCGTTGAGGAGGGGACGAAAGAGCAGTACTTC. This sequence encodes CSVEEGTKEQYF.

The genes are TRBV5-6 and TRBJ2-7, with unresolved D. This CDR3 is 14 amino acids long. Trimming shortened V by 0 bases and J by 2 bases, and 9 bases separated the two germline ends. CDR1 is SGHDT, CDR2 YYEEEE, per germline. The CDR3 region is CASSLEGFPYEQYF. Written as DNA, the CDR3 is TGTGCCAGCAGCTTGGAGGGCTTCCCCTACGAGCAGTACTTC.

The chain links TRBV27 to TRBJ1-6; no firm D call. The germline V gene has CDR1 MNHEY and CDR2 SMNVEV (reference sequence). This CDR3 region has 16 residues. Trimming cost V 6 bases and J 2 bases, with 14 bases left between them. The CDR3 DNA follows: TGTGCCAGCAGGGACCTACCCAGTCCCTATAATTCACCCCTCCACTTT. This gives the protein CASRDLPSPYNSPLHF.

The chain has TRBV6-5 and TRBJ1-1; perhaps TRBD1 as D (5 bases). Germline V CDR1 and CDR2: MNHEY, SVGAGI. CDR3 length equals 14 residues. V was trimmed by 3 bases and J by 7 bases, leaving 15 bases between them. CDR3 bases: TGTGCCAGCAGTTATGCAGGGTATCCAGTTGAAGCTTTCTTT. This sequence encodes CASSYAGYPVEAFF.

As for this clone: This same CDR3 is encoded by further DNA sequences in the sample. The chain links TRBV2 to TRBJ2-7, with D perhaps TRBD2 (6 bases). Germline CDR1 reads SNHLY; CDR2 reads FYNNEI. V was shortened by 4 bases and J by 0 bases, with 10 bases between the two germline ends. The CDR3 consists of 14 residues. The CDR3 DNA reads TGTGCCAGCAGTGCGGGACTTAGCTCCTACGAGCAGTACTTC. It yields the protein CASSAGLSSYEQYF.

V is TRBV19 and J is TRBJ2-7; TRBD2 is a possible D gene (5 bases). This CDR3 region has 13 residues. The V gene lost 3 bases and the J gene lost 6 bases, with 12 bases spanning the gap. The germline CDR1 and CDR2 sequences are LNHDA and SQIVND (reference sequence). DNA for the CDR3: TGTGCCAGTAGTATCGGGGTAGGGAGCGAGCAGTACTTC. Its protein product is CASSIGVGSEQYF.

This clone was seen more than once but under ten times. The chain has TRBV6-1 and TRBJ1-3, with no clear D. The CDR3 has 14 amino acids. The V and J ends lost 3 bases and 2 bases respectively, with 8 bases between them. From germline, CDR1 is MNHNS and CDR2 SASEGT. The CDR3 loop reads CASSDAGTGNTIYF. The CDR3 nucleotides read TGTGCCAGCAGTGACGCGGGGACTGGAAACACCATATATTTT.

With respect to this clone: This specimen includes other DNA sequences encoding the same CDR3. This chain uses TRBV7-9 with TRBJ2-7; TRBD2 matches 7 bases. V dropped 1 base and J dropped 6; count of bases not matched to a gene: 3. The length of the CDR3 is 13 residues. Germline V lookup: CDR1 SEHNR, CDR2 FQNEAQ (reference sequence). The CDR3 DNA reads as TGTGCCAGCAGCTTAGGTACGGGGGGCGAGCAGTACTTC. Translating it yields CASSLGTGGEQYF.

Of note for this clone: The same CDR3 also results from other DNA sequences found in this sample. The rearrangement links TRBV4-1 to TRBJ2-3, with D unclear. This CDR3 is built from 13 residues. Germline V gives CDR1 MGHRA, CDR2 YSYEKL. V was clipped by 0 bases and J by 5 bases, with 6 bases between them. CDR3 residues: CASSQDWEDTQYF. The CDR3 DNA is TGCGCCAGCAGCCAAGATTGGGAAGATACGCAGTATTTT.

The chain is built from TRBV6-6 and TRBJ2-7, with a possible D match to TRBD2 (6 bases). This CDR3 spans 16 amino acids. Trimming removed 6 bases from V and 0 bases from J, with 18 bases in between. Germline V gene lookup returns CDR1 MNHNY and CDR2 SVGAGI (reference sequence). For the CDR3, the DNA is TGTGCCAGCAGCCGCTCCCTTCGGGGAGGCTCCTACGAGCAGTACTTC. This gives the protein CASSRSLRGGSYEQYF.